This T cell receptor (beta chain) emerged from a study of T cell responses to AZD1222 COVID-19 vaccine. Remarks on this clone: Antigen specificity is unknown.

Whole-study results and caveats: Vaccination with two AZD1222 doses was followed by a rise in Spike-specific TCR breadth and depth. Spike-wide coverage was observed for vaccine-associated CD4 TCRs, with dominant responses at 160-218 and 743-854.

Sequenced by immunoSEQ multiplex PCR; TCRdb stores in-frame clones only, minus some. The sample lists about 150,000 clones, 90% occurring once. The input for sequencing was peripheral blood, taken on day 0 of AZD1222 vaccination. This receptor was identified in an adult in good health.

The CDR3 protein is CASGGGLAGDPRETQYF. The CDR3 nucleotides read TGTGCCAGCGGCGGAGGGCTAGCGGGAGATCCACGAGAGACCCAGTACTTC. V and J are TRBV11-2 and TRBJ2-5, with 10 bases that match TRBD2. Germline CDR1 and CDR2: SGHAT and FQNNGV. The V and J ends lost 8 bases and 4 bases, in that order; junction bases with no gene match: 16. This CDR3 contains 17 residues.